This T cell receptor beta chain was identified during a study of blood T cell repertoires in COVID-19. Germline V gives CDR1 LNHNV, CDR2 YYDKDF (reference sequence). The V and J ends lost 1 base and 1 base respectively, with 7 bases between them. The CDR3 runs to 14 residues. The authors' processing: Scientists estimated how many nucleated cells there were by amplifying reference gene primers. Assay used: immunoSEQ multiplex PCR; TCRdb lists only in-frame clones, some missing. V and J calls and clone size are those listed in that table; D and trimming were worked out from the DNA. The data hold around 100,000 clones, with 70% to 80% observed a single time.

The chain couples TRBV15 to TRBJ1-1; D is uncertain. The sequence was collected from a man between 70 and 80 years old with active or convalescent COVID-19. The specimen sequenced was peripheral blood. This chain's CDR3 is CATSRGVKNTEAFF. The CDR3 bases are TGTGCCACCAGCAGAGGAGTCAAGAACACTGAAGCTTTCTTT.